The 30 T cell receptor beta chains in this list originate from one sample, sequenced in a study of blood T cells in healthy people across ages. Primed by a sample-barcoded 5' primer and a J-beta primer mix, a second PCR proceeded for 7 to 11 cycles. A single record per CDR3 protein comes from TCRdb applying MiXCR to the 5' RACE reads. The table records 800,000 to 1,300,000 distinct CDR3 sequences, roughly a quarter of them present only once. The same data also contributed to another study, on T cells of mothers and their children.

The sample consisted of blood. These TCRs come from a girl aged 2-10 years in good health.

The rearrangement joins TRBV27 to TRBJ2-7; no firm D call. The germline V and J ends were trimmed by 3 bases and 2 bases, with 11 bases remaining between them. Looked up from germline, CDR1 is MNHEY and CDR2 is SMNVEV (reference sequence). The CDR3 extends over 14 amino acids. The CDR3 protein is CASSFSDIPYEQYF. DNA for the CDR3: TGTGCCAGCAGTTTTTCCGACATCCCCTACGAGCAGTACTTC.

The chain carries TRBV4-3 and TRBJ2-7, with D maybe TRBD1 (5 bases). V was pared by 1 base and J by 2 bases, with 12 bases between. The CDR3 runs to 15 residues. CDR1 and CDR2 from the germline V gene are LGHNA and YSLEER. The CDR3 DNA follows: TGCGCCAGCAGCCAAGGAGGACACGGAGCCTACGAGCAGTACTTC. Translation: CASSQGGHGAYEQYF.

V and J are TRBV4-1 and TRBJ2-1, with 7 positions matching TRBD2. The DNA end is a closer match to TRBJ2-5, so the J assignment may be wrong. Germline V CDR1 and CDR2: MGHRA, YSYEKL. The CDR3 is 13 amino acids. The CDR3 DNA reads as TGCGCCAGCAGCCAAGTGGGAGGGGTGGCCCAGTACTTC. Protein: CASSQVGGVAQYF.

The chain uses TRBV7-8 and TRBJ2-5, with TRBD2 identical over 12 bases. This CDR3 spans 16 amino acids. Trimming took 5 bases from V and 0 from J; bases not matched to a gene: 4. Per germline, CDR1 SGHVS and CDR2 FQNEAQ. The CDR3 is CASSTLAGGYQETQYF. Here the CDR3 DNA reads TGTGCCAGCAGCACACTAGCGGGGGGATACCAAGAGACCCAGTACTTC.

This clonotype was observed a few times. This chain joins TRBV5-1 and TRBJ2-3; 9 nucleotides agree with TRBD2. The CDR3 totals 19 residues. Germline values: CDR1 SGHRS, CDR2 YFSETQ. The V and J ends lost 2 bases and 1 base, in that order; junction bases with no gene match: 14. CDR3 protein: CASSFSASGAHVGTDTQYF. The DNA of the CDR3 is TGCGCCAGCAGCTTCTCAGCTAGCGGGGCTCACGTAGGCACAGATACGCAGTATTTT. The whole variable domain, remainder taken from reference TRBV5-1 and TRBJ2-3, is KAGVTQTPRYLIKTRGQQVTLSCSPISGHRSVSWYQQTPGQGLQFLFEYFSETQRNKGNFPGRFSGRQFSNSRSEMNVSTLELGDSALYLCASSFSASGAHVGTDTQYFGPGTRLTVL.

This chain links TRBV6-1 with TRBJ2-1; 12 bases align to TRBD2. V trimming: 5 bases; J trimming: 7 bases; junction bases outside the gene matches: 12. Germline V lookup: CDR1 MNHNS, CDR2 SASEGT. This CDR3 has 17 amino acids. CDR3 DNA: TGTGCCAGCAGTCCTGGACTAGCGGGGTTCTATAGGAATGAGCAGTTCTTC. Translated: CASSPGLAGFYRNEQFF.

This clonotype was seen more than once but under ten times. V and J are TRBV7-8 and TRBJ2-5; TRBD2 matches 10 bases. The J call is in doubt because the DNA end fits TRBJ2-7 better. Germline V gene data show CDR1 as SGHVS and CDR2 as FQNEAQ. The CDR3 is made up of 15 amino acids. CDR3 region: CASSDRTSGAYEQYF. The CDR3 bases are TGTGCCAGCAGCGACCGGACTAGCGGAGCCTACGAGCAGTACTTC.

The rearrangement joins TRBV28 to TRBJ1-1; D gene unclear. V was shortened by 3 bases and J by 3 bases, with 11 bases between the two germline ends. From germline, CDR1 is MDHEN and CDR2 SYDVKM. The CDR3 consists of 14 residues. The CDR3 spells CASSLVGMHTEAFF. Here the CDR3 DNA reads TGTGCCAGCAGTTTGGTCGGGATGCACACTGAAGCTTTCTTT.

The gene calls are TRBV4-3 and TRBJ2-1; no clear D gene. V lost 0 bases and J lost 5, with 11 bases in between. The CDR3 has 15 residues. Germline loops: CDR1 LGHNA, CDR2 YSLEER. The CDR3 protein is CASSQDWGRDNEQFF. DNA for the CDR3: TGCGCCAGCAGCCAAGATTGGGGAAGGGACAATGAGCAGTTCTTC.

This chain uses TRBV7-2 with TRBJ2-7; 13 bases are a match to TRBD2. Germline CDR1 and CDR2: SGHTA and FQGNSA. The CDR3 has 16 amino acids. V lost 1 base to trimming and J lost 1 base; unmatched junction nucleotides: 1. Written as DNA, the CDR3 is TGTGCCAGCAGCTTAGAGGGACTAGCGGGGTCCTACGAGCAGTACTTC. Translated, it gives CASSLEGLAGSYEQYF.

The gene calls are TRBV5-1 and TRBJ2-1; D not certain. The CDR3 has 17 amino acids. CDR1 SGHRS and CDR2 YFSETQ come from the germline V gene. The germline V and J ends were trimmed by 2 bases and 3 bases, with 18 bases remaining between them. In nucleotides, the CDR3 is TGCGCCAGCAGCTTCGTGCGGAATGCGCTAGACTACAATGAGCAGTTCTTC. This gives the protein CASSFVRNALDYNEQFF.

This clonotype was detected a few times. This chain joins TRBV12-3 or TRBV12-4 and TRBJ2-5; D is unclear. The DNA matches TRBJ2-7 better at its end, which makes the J call doubtful. This CDR3 spans 13 amino acids. CDR3 DNA sequence: TGTGCCAGCAGCGACCTGATAGGGTACGAGCAGTACTTC. Its translation: CASSDLIGYEQYF.

This clonotype was counted a few times. The rearrangement uses TRBV18 and TRBJ1-1; 8 nucleotides align to TRBD1. The CDR3 contains 16 residues. V shed 8 bases, J shed 5 bases, and the junction held 16 bases outside the gene matches. The germline V gene encodes CDR1 KGHSH and CDR2 LQKENI. CDR3 residues: CASGGGAQGAETEAFF. The CDR3 DNA reads TGTGCCAGCGGAGGGGGCGCGCAGGGGGCTGAAACTGAAGCTTTCTTT.

The V gene is TRBV28, the J gene TRBJ1-4, with TRBD1 identical over 7 bases. The CDR3 is 15 amino acids. V dropped 5 bases and J dropped 7; count of bases not matched to a gene: 10. In germline, CDR1 is MDHEN, CDR2 SYDVKM. The CDR3 nucleotides read TGTGCCAGCAGTCCCACCGGGACAGAGGGTGAAAAACTGTTTTTT. Residues: CASSPTGTEGEKLFF.

The CDR3 protein is CASSDRGPSYEQYF. DNA of the CDR3: TGTGCCAGTTCGGACAGGGGGCCCTCCTACGAGCAGTACTTC. V usage is TRBV27 and J usage is TRBJ2-7, with TRBD1 matching over 11 bases. Germline V gene lookup returns CDR1 MNHEY and CDR2 SMNVEV (reference sequence). The CDR3 is 14 residues long. V was pared by 9 bases and J by 0 bases, with 4 bases of the junction left unmatched.

J is TRBJ2-3 and V is TRBV29-1; 9 bases align to TRBD1. The germline V gene encodes CDR1 SQVTM and CDR2 ANQGSEA. CDR3 size: 16 residues. V dropped 1 base and J dropped 2; count of bases not matched to a gene: 7. The CDR3 DNA reads TGCAGCGTTGAAGGAGGGACAGGGTTTGTCACAGATACGCAGTATTTT. Its protein is CSVEGGTGFVTDTQYF.

This clonotype has only a few counts. The V call is TRBV7-3, the J call TRBJ2-3, with D unclear. CDR3 length: 14 amino acids. Germline values: CDR1 SGHTA, CDR2 FQGTGA. The V gene lost 3 bases and the J gene lost 5 bases, with 12 bases spanning the gap. The CDR3 bases are TGTGCCAGCAGCTTGTTAGGGAATATAGATACGCAGTATTTT. It translates to CASSLLGNIDTQYF.

The rearrangement links TRBV7-9 to TRBJ1-2; 8 nucleotides align to TRBD1. The V and J ends lost 5 bases and 8 bases, in that order; junction bases with no gene match: 13. This CDR3 has 15 amino acids. Looked up from germline, CDR1 is SEHNR and CDR2 is FQNEAQ (reference sequence). DNA of the CDR3: TGTGCCAGCAGCCGCGACGACAGGACAGGGTCAGGCTACACCTTC. Encoded protein: CASSRDDRTGSGYTF.

The chain uses TRBV7-9 and TRBJ1-1; D remains ambiguous. Germline loops: CDR1 SEHNR, CDR2 FQNEAQ (reference sequence). The CDR3 covers 14 residues. Trimming took off 5 bases at V and 2 bases at J, with 12 bases between the two ends. CDR3 bases: TGTGCCAGCAGCCGTCAGAACTACAACACTGAAGCTTTCTTT. Translating it yields CASSRQNYNTEAFF.

This clonotype showed up just a few times. The rearrangement joins TRBV9 to TRBJ1-2; D remains unclear. The CDR3 is made up of 15 amino acids. The germline V gene encodes CDR1 SGDLS and CDR2 YYNGEE. Trimming pared 0 bases from V and 6 bases from J, leaving 15 bases between. The CDR3 is CASSVVRINEDGYTF. The CDR3 DNA reads as TGTGCCAGCAGCGTAGTGCGGATTAACGAAGATGGCTACACCTTC.

A few counts support this clonotype. This chain connects TRBV9 to TRBJ2-5; D is perhaps TRBD2 (6 bases). This CDR3 region has 14 residues. V dropped 0 bases and J dropped 3 bases, with 9 bases sitting between them. Germline V CDR1 and CDR2: SGDLS, YYNGEE. The CDR3 loop is CASSVDRGEETQYF. CDR3 DNA sequence: TGTGCCAGCAGCGTAGATCGCGGGGAAGAGACCCAGTACTTC.

The rearrangement joins TRBV6-1 to TRBJ1-5, with D maybe TRBD1 (5 bases). The CDR3 length is 15 residues. V lost 4 bases, J lost 7 bases, and 17 bases lay in between. CDR1 and CDR2 from the germline V gene are MNHNS and SASEGT. CDR3 sequence reads: CASSGDPWGFQPQHF. The CDR3 coding sequence is TGTGCCAGCAGTGGAGACCCCTGGGGGTTCCAGCCCCAGCATTTT.

This chain uses TRBV3-1 with TRBJ2-1, with a possible D match to TRBD1 (5 bases). The germline gives CDR1 LGHDT, CDR2 YNNKEL (reference sequence). The CDR3 consists of 17 residues. V lost 0 bases, J lost 2 bases, and 14 bases lay in between. CDR3 in amino acids: CASSQDLRRQTYNEQFF. DNA for the CDR3: TGTGCCAGCAGCCAAGATTTGAGAAGACAGACCTACAATGAGCAGTTCTTC.

This clonotype occurred once. The gene calls are TRBV4-1 and TRBJ1-4; 7 nucleotides line up with TRBD1. CDR1 and CDR2 (germline): MGHRA, YSYEKL. The CDR3 consists of 16 residues. J lost 4 bases, V lost 0 bases, and 5 bases had no gene match. DNA for the CDR3: TGCGCCAGCAGCCAAGAGCCGGGACAGTATAATGAAAAACTGTTTTTT. It specifies CASSQEPGQYNEKLFF.

This clonotype showed up just a few times. This chain's CDR3 is CSVAGTGVQGTYNEQYF. DNA of the CDR3: TGCAGCGTGGCCGGGACAGGGGTTCAGGGAACCTACAATGAGCAGTACTTC. This sequence joins TRBV29-1 and TRBJ2-1; 10 bases are a match to TRBD1. The J call is in doubt because the DNA end fits TRBJ2-7 better. The CDR3 loop spans 17 amino acids. Germline V CDR1 and CDR2: SQVTM, ANQGSEA.

V is TRBV15 and J is TRBJ2-5; D uncertain. Germline V gene sequence: CDR1 LNHNV, CDR2 YYDKDF (reference sequence). Trimming shortened V by 5 bases and J by 2 bases, and 12 bases separated the two germline ends. CDR3 length: 14 residues. In nucleotides, the CDR3 is TGTGCCACCAGCGCCCACTGGGTACAAGAGACCCAGTACTTC. Amino acids: CATSAHWVQETQYF.

This clonotype showed up just a few times. The rearrangement uses TRBV24-1 and TRBJ1-3; D is unresolved. The length of the CDR3 is 14 residues. With 3 bases removed from V and 2 bases from J, the gap between germline ends came to 7 bases. Germline V lookup: CDR1 KGHDR, CDR2 SFDVKD. CDR3 in DNA: TGTGCCACCAGTGATGGTCGAACTGGAAACACCATATATTTT. Translated: CATSDGRTGNTIYF.

CDR3 nucleotide sequence: TGTGCCAGCACATCTATCTTCATGAACACTGAAGCTTTCTTT. Amino acid sequence: CASTSIFMNTEAFF. The rearrangement joins TRBV12-3 or TRBV12-4 to TRBJ1-1; D not certain. V shed 7 bases and J shed 0 bases, with 12 bases lying between them. The CDR3 is made up of 14 amino acids.

The rearrangement joins TRBV29-1 to TRBJ2-5; D may be TRBD1 or TRBD2 (5 bases each). The DNA matches TRBJ2-7 better at its end, which makes the J call doubtful. Germline assignment: CDR1 SQVTM and CDR2 ANQGSEA. This CDR3 comprises 12 residues. The chain's CDR3 is CSVIRGAHEQYF. The CDR3 coding sequence is TGCAGCGTCATCCGAGGGGCCCACGAGCAGTACTTC.

This clonotype was seen a handful of times. This chain uses TRBV2 with TRBJ2-1; 9 bases fit TRBD2. There are 16 residues in the CDR3. The ends lost 10 bases at V and 7 bases at J; junction bases unmatched: 17. Per the germline V gene, CDR1 is SNHLY and CDR2 is FYNNEI. Here the CDR3 reads CATTPRGSGSGNEQFF. In DNA form, the CDR3 reads TGTGCCACAACACCGAGAGGTAGCGGGAGTGGGAATGAGCAGTTCTTC.